This TCR beta chain appears in the sequencing data of a study of cytomegalovirus exposure and HLA in healthy donors. The CDR3 is 12 amino acids. The V gene lost 8 bases and the J gene lost 0 bases, with 8 bases spanning the gap. The germline V gene has CDR1 MDHEN and CDR2 SYDVKM. The study ran its PCR with 60 Vbeta and 13 Jbeta primers. Authors' processing steps: The authors later counted approximately 80 million unique TCR beta chains, roughly 10 million of them shared. TCRdb's table, derived via immunoSEQ multiplex PCR, lists solely in-frame clones and lacks some. V and J calls and clone size are those listed in that table; D and trimming were worked out from the DNA. The repertoire consists of approximately 300,000 clones, with over 70% occurring once and the leading ten covering less than 0.4%. A remark on this clone: As yet, its antigen is unknown.

Study-wide results and caveats: Later analysis suggested links between common viral pathogens and several top significant clusters.

Sequencing was carried out using PBMCs. The genes are TRBV28 and TRBJ2-7, with D unclear. This clonotype was obtained from a girl aged 2 to 10 in good health and CMV-seronegative. CDR3 coding DNA: TGTGCCAGCTATCGGAGCTCCTACGAGCAGTACTTC. Its protein is CASYRSSYEQYF.